The sequence of this T cell receptor beta chain was determined in a study of blood T cell repertoires in COVID-19. Across the study: Italy, Spain and the United States were the sources of the convalescent and acute COVID-19 samples. Sample material is recorded as cDNA or gDNA derived from T cells, B-cell-depleted T cells, or PBMCs.

Here immunoSEQ multiplex PCR was the method, and the copy in TCRdb shows in-frame clones only, minus some. This table has roughly 190,000 clones, approximately 94% appearing once. The CDR3 is 13 residues long. Trimming stripped 5 bases from V and 4 bases from J, with 11 bases between. Germline V lookup: CDR1 SGHAT, CDR2 FQNNGV. The specimen sequenced was peripheral blood. This receptor was taken from a man younger than 40 with COVID-19, enrolled during active disease. The chain uses TRBV11-2 and TRBJ1-2; perhaps TRBD1 as D (5 bases). CDR3 sequence: CASSQTEFYGYTF. CDR3 nucleotides: TGTGCCAGCAGCCAGACAGAGTTCTATGGCTACACCTTC.